The entry below describes one TCR beta chain. Its matching antigen is unknown. The entry originates in a study of type 1 regulatory T cells. On the study more broadly: This in vitro CD4 product, T-allo10, is enriched for Tr1 cells and alloantigen-specific. The study's findings and limits: Compared with non-Tr1 cells, Tr1 cells showed a narrower TCR repertoire.

V was clipped by 8 bases and J by 3 bases, with 13 bases between them. The CDR3 spans 13 residues. Germline CDR1 MNHNS, CDR2 SASEGT. TCRdb passed the reads through MiXCR, listing each CDR3 protein once. The data contain about 42,000 distinct CDR3 sequences, 12% of them singletons. The material sequenced was cultured non-Tr1 T cells, either the whole culture or a sorted T cell fraction (not recorded which). The receptor comes from a human donor in good health. The rearrangement links TRBV6-1 to TRBJ1-2; D is unresolved. The CDR3 DNA follows: TGTGCCAGCCCCGGGCGCAGTTACTATGGCTACACCTTC. Protein product: CASPGRSYYGYTF.